Presented here are 28 T cell receptor beta chains from one specimen sequenced in a study of technical replicates of blood from a handful of donors. The assay was immunoSEQ multiplex PCR, and TCRdb's table has in-frame clones only and misses some. The sample records 65,000 to 85,000 clones, roughly 98% being singletons. What was sequenced was T cells isolated from PBMCs. The source of these receptors is a human donor in good health.

This clone was recorded only once. The chain carries TRBV9 and TRBJ2-1; a weak D match, TRBD1 (6 bases). Germline V gene sequence: CDR1 SGDLS, CDR2 YYNGEE. The ends were cut back, 0 bases at V and 4 bases at J, with 11 bases in the middle. This CDR3 region has 15 residues. This CDR3 is CASSVEGDSYNEQFF. The CDR3, as DNA: TGTGCCAGCAGCGTAGAGGGGGATTCGTACAATGAGCAGTTCTTC.

This sequence joins TRBV11-2 and TRBJ1-4; D is unclear. The CDR3 is 16 residues long. Germline loops: CDR1 SGHAT, CDR2 FQNNGV. Trimming cost V 5 bases and J 0 bases, with 13 bases left between them. In DNA form, the CDR3 reads TGTGCCAGCAGCCCCGCCGTGTCAGCAACTAATGAAAAACTGTTTTTT. Encoded protein: CASSPAVSATNEKLFF.

The gene calls are TRBV9 and TRBJ2-7, with 13 bases identical to TRBD2. The V gene's germline CDR1 is SGDLS and CDR2 YYNGEE. Losses at the gene ends were 2 bases for V and 1 base for J; bases not matched to a gene: 3. The CDR3 contains 16 residues. CDR3 region: CASSVGGLAGSYEQYF. The CDR3 DNA reads as TGTGCCAGCAGCGTGGGGGGACTAGCGGGATCCTACGAGCAGTACTTC.

The J gene is TRBJ2-5, the V gene TRBV5-1; 8 bases line up with TRBD1. V shed 4 bases and J 5 bases; nucleotides not matched to a gene: 10. This CDR3 spans 15 amino acids. The germline gives CDR1 SGHRS, CDR2 YFSETQ. The CDR3 here is CASSASGQDVETQYF. The DNA of the CDR3 is TGCGCCAGCAGCGCCTCGGGACAGGACGTGGAGACCCAGTACTTC.

The V call is TRBV7-9, the J call TRBJ2-7, with no clear D. The CDR3 has 12 amino acids. CDR1 is SEHNR, CDR2 FQNEAQ, per germline (reference sequence). V was cut by 1 base and J by 5 bases, with 6 bases left in between. The CDR3 loop reads CASSLGPDEQYF. DNA of the CDR3: TGTGCCAGCAGCTTAGGCCCGGACGAGCAGTACTTC.

The V gene is TRBV6-6, the J gene TRBJ1-5; 7 positions agree with TRBD1. The J segment lost 7 bases and the V segment lost 5 bases, leaving 5 bases of the junction unmatched. Germline V gene lookup returns CDR1 MNHNY and CDR2 SVGAGI (reference sequence). The CDR3 totals 13 residues. The CDR3 region has the DNA TGTGCCAGCAGTCCACAGGGGAACCAGCCCCAGCATTTT. As protein: CASSPQGNQPQHF.

The chain is built from TRBV27 and TRBJ2-1; possible D gene TRBD1, 6 bases. Per the germline V gene, CDR1 is MNHEY and CDR2 is SMNVEV (reference sequence). CDR3 length: 16 amino acids. Between the trimmed V and J ends, which lost 3 bases and 1 base, there was a span of 13 bases. The CDR3 reads CASSFSRGRSYNEQFF. CDR3 DNA: TGTGCCAGCAGTTTTTCCAGGGGTAGGTCCTACAATGAGCAGTTCTTC.

The chain uses TRBV7-9 and TRBJ2-7; 8 positions agree with TRBD1. Trimming cost V 4 bases and J 7 bases; bases outside gene matches: 9. CDR1 and CDR2 (germline): SEHNR, FQNEAQ (reference sequence). The CDR3 length is 14 residues. CDR3 in DNA: TGTGCCAGCAGCTCTGGGAGACAGGGGTGGGAGCAGTACTTC. This translates into CASSSGRQGWEQYF.

The genes are TRBV19 and TRBJ2-1; 8 bases are shared with TRBD2. The V gene end was trimmed by 4 bases and the J gene end by 2 bases; junction bases not matched to a gene: 1. This CDR3 region has 14 residues. Per the germline V gene, CDR1 is LNHDA and CDR2 is SQIVND (reference sequence). CDR3 sequence reads: CASSTGRAYNEQFF. CDR3 bases: TGTGCCAGTAGTACCGGGAGGGCCTACAATGAGCAGTTCTTC. Full variable domain (remainder filled in from reference TRBV19 and TRBJ2-1): DGGITQSPKYLFRKEGQNVTLSCEQNLNHDAMYWYRQDPGQGLRLIYYSQIVNDFQKGDIAEGYSVSREKKESFPLTVTSAQKNPTAFYLCASSTGRAYNEQFFGPGTRLTVL.

The rearrangement joins TRBV29-1 to TRBJ2-2; 10 bases align to TRBD1. CDR3 size: 16 residues. The junction had 14 bases not matched to a gene; V was cut back by 7 bases and J by 6 bases. CDR1 SQVTM and CDR2 ANQGSEA come from the germline V gene. The CDR3 DNA sequence: TGCAGCGCGCTACCCACCGGGACAGGGGTTGCCGGGGAGCTGTTTTTT. As protein: CSALPTGTGVAGELFF.

V usage is TRBV5-4 and J usage is TRBJ2-1, with D unclear. The CDR3 length is 15 residues. The V gene lost 0 bases and the J gene lost 0 bases, with 7 bases spanning the gap. CDR1 and CDR2 (germline): SGHNT, YYREEE (reference sequence). Written as DNA, the CDR3 is TGTGCCAGCAGCTTGGGAAGCATCTCCTACAATGAGCAGTTCTTC. Its translation is CASSLGSISYNEQFF. Together with reference TRBV5-4 and TRBJ2-1, the CDR3 gives the full variable domain: ETGVTQSPTHLIKTRGQQVTLRCSSQSGHNTVSWYQQALGQGPQFIFQYYREEENGRGNFPPRFSGLQFPNYSSELNVNALELDDSALYLCASSLGSISYNEQFFGPGTRLTVL.

The gene calls are TRBV6-1 and TRBJ2-4; D is perhaps TRBD1 (6 bases). Germline assignment: CDR1 MNHNS and CDR2 SASEGT. The V gene lost 2 bases and the J gene lost 6 bases, with 14 bases spanning the gap. This CDR3 spans 15 amino acids. The CDR3 DNA reads as TGTGCCAGCAGTGAATGGACAGTTTTAAGAAACATTCAGTACTTC. Its protein product is CASSEWTVLRNIQYF.

This rearrangement joins TRBV2 to TRBJ2-2; 13 bases map to TRBD2. From germline, CDR1 is SNHLY and CDR2 FYNNEI. V shed 10 bases and J 6 bases; nucleotides not matched to a gene: 8. The CDR3 extends over 15 amino acids. The CDR3 loop is CAIRTSGGAAGELFF. CDR3 sequence (DNA): TGTGCCATCCGTACTAGCGGGGGGGCGGCCGGGGAGCTGTTTTTT. The whole variable domain, remainder taken from reference TRBV2 and TRBJ2-2, is EPEVTQTPSHQVTQMGQEVILRCVPISNHLYFYWYRQILGQKVEFLVSFYNNEISEKSEIFDDQFSVERPDGSNFTLKIRSTKLEDSAMYFCAIRTSGGAAGELFFGEGSRLTVL.

V gene TRBV14 combines with J gene TRBJ1-2, with 9 positions matching TRBD1. Germline trimming cut 0 bases from V and 5 bases from J; bases unmatched to any gene: 7. Per germline, CDR1 SGHDN and CDR2 FVKESK. The length of the CDR3 is 16 residues. The CDR3 bases are TGTGCCAGCAGCCAAGATGCGGACAGGGGACTATATGGCTACACCTTC. Encoded protein: CASSQDADRGLYGYTF.

The rearrangement uses TRBV2 and TRBJ1-5, with D maybe TRBD1 (5 bases). Germline V gives CDR1 SNHLY, CDR2 FYNNEI. The length of the CDR3 is 13 residues. Trimming pared 6 bases from V and 4 bases from J, leaving 10 bases between. The CDR3 sequence: CASRLDKNQPQHF. The CDR3 nucleotides read TGTGCCAGCAGATTGGACAAGAATCAGCCCCAGCATTTT. The full variable domain, rest sourced from reference TRBV2 and TRBJ1-5, is EPEVTQTPSHQVTQMGQEVILRCVPISNHLYFYWYRQILGQKVEFLVSFYNNEISEKSEIFDDQFSVERPDGSNFTLKIRSTKLEDSAMYFCASRLDKNQPQHFGDGTRLSIL.

This chain connects TRBV5-6 to TRBJ1-1; unclear D gene. Germline V gene data show CDR1 as SGHDT and CDR2 as YYEEEE. The ends were cut back, 0 bases at V and 11 bases at J, with 17 bases in the middle. The CDR3 spans 14 residues. CDR3 amino acids: CASSLVDRRGLAFF. The DNA for the CDR3 is TGTGCCAGCAGCTTGGTTGACCGACGAGGGCTGGCTTTCTTT.

The chain carries TRBV4-1 and TRBJ2-1; the match to TRBD2 covers 8 bases. The CDR3 is 15 residues long. V trimming: 3 bases; J trimming: 7 bases; junction bases outside the gene matches: 8. CDR1 is MGHRA and CDR2 is YSYEKL in the germline V gene. CDR3: CASSQEGLAGNEQFF. The CDR3 DNA reads as TGCGCCAGCAGCCAGGAGGGATTAGCGGGGAATGAGCAGTTCTTC.

The CDR3 region has the DNA TGTGCCAGCAGTTATAGCCAGGGAAAAGAGACCCAGTACTTC. This sequence encodes CASSYSQGKETQYF. The chain recombines TRBV6-5 with TRBJ2-5, with D possibly TRBD1 on 5 matching bases. The V gene lost 3 bases and the J gene lost 3 bases, with 11 bases spanning the gap. Germline CDR1 MNHEY, CDR2 SVGAGI. The CDR3 loop spans 14 amino acids.

This chain connects TRBV6-6 to TRBJ2-5; D remains ambiguous. CDR3 length: 14 residues. The V and J ends lost 3 bases and 5 bases respectively, with 13 bases between them. Per the germline V gene, CDR1 is MNHNY and CDR2 is SVGAGI (reference sequence). CDR3 region: CASSYQRLRETQYF. The CDR3 bases are TGTGCCAGCAGTTATCAGAGGCTGCGGGAGACCCAGTACTTC.

The gene calls are TRBV11-1 and TRBJ1-3, with 8 bases that match TRBD1. The J segment lost 2 bases and the V segment lost 3 bases, leaving 15 bases of the junction unmatched. The CDR3 sequence is 19 residues long. Germline loops: CDR1 SGHAT, CDR2 FQDESV (reference sequence). CDR3 in DNA: TGTGCCAGCAGCTTCGGGTCTAACGACAGGGGAGGCACTGGAAACACCATATATTTT. Translation gives CASSFGSNDRGGTGNTIYF.

The DNA of the CDR3 is TGTGCCAGCAGTTCCGACAGGACTGGCTACACCTTC. This translates into CASSSDRTGYTF. The chain uses TRBV6-5 and TRBJ1-2; weak D call: TRBD1 (6 bases). Per the germline V gene, CDR1 is MNHEY and CDR2 is SVGAGI. The CDR3 loop spans 12 amino acids. V was shortened by 4 bases and J by 7 bases, with 10 bases between the two germline ends.

The chain links TRBV11-2 to TRBJ1-2; TRBD1 matches 11 bases. V lost 6 bases and J lost 4; bases outside the gene matches: 7. Germline V gene sequence: CDR1 SGHAT, CDR2 FQNNGV. This CDR3 comprises 15 residues. The CDR3 protein is CASSYGQGALYGYTF. CDR3 in DNA: TGTGCCAGCAGTTATGGACAGGGGGCTCTCTATGGCTACACCTTC.

This clone was seen only once. V gene TRBV7-9 combines with J gene TRBJ1-2; tentative D call: TRBD1 (5 bases). Germline lookup yields CDR1 SEHNR and CDR2 FQNEAQ (reference sequence). The CDR3 is 13 amino acids. V lost 1 base to trimming and J lost 6 bases, with 9 bases between them. As DNA, the CDR3 is TGTGCCAGCAGCTTAGAGGGGAGGGATGGCTACACCTTC. As protein: CASSLEGRDGYTF. Supplemented by reference TRBV7-9 and TRBJ1-2, the full variable domain reads DTGVSQNPRHKITKRGQNVTFRCDPISEHNRLYWYRQTLGQGPEFLTYFQNEAQLEKSRLLSDRFSAERPKGSFSTLEIQRTEQGDSAMYLCASSLEGRDGYTFGSGTRLTVV.

About this clone itself: Mismatch with germline at one junction end may stem from a read error. This chain links TRBV28 with TRBJ1-2; TRBD1 agrees at 8 bases. This CDR3 region has 11 residues. CDR1 and CDR2 from the germline V gene are MDHEN and SYDVKM. CDR3 nucleotide sequence: TGTGCCAGCAGTTTATTTGGGACAGGATATTTC. Translated, it gives CASSLFGTGYF.

J is TRBJ2-7 and V is TRBV11-3, with 8 nucleotides matching TRBD1. J was trimmed by 4 bases and V by 1 base; bases with no gene match: 9. Germline V lookup: CDR1 SGHNT, CDR2 YENEEA. CDR3 size: 16 residues. CDR3 loop: CASSLGYGDRGYEQYF. Here the CDR3 DNA reads TGTGCCAGCAGCTTAGGCTACGGAGACAGGGGTTACGAGCAGTACTTC.

The chain couples TRBV29-1 to TRBJ1-1; the match to TRBD1 covers 7 bases. CDR1 and CDR2 (germline): SQVTM, ANQGSEA. Losses at the gene ends were 0 bases for V and 6 bases for J; bases not matched to a gene: 10. This CDR3 spans 15 amino acids. For the CDR3, the DNA is TGCAGCGTTGAAGAAGACAGGGCGGCGGTCCCTGAAGCTTTCTTT. This sequence encodes CSVEEDRAAVPEAFF.

The V and J genes are TRBV4-1 and TRBJ2-1, with D perhaps matching TRBD2 (5 bases). Germline assignment: CDR1 MGHRA and CDR2 YSYEKL. V was shortened by 4 bases and J by 10 bases, with 20 bases between the two germline ends. The CDR3 has 15 residues. CDR3 DNA sequence: TGCGCCAGCAGCCGCCGGGAAGAGGACCCCGTCGAGCAGTTCTTC. It translates to CASSRREEDPVEQFF.

There are a few counts of this clone. V and J are TRBV5-4 and TRBJ2-3, with 7 bases aligning to TRBD1. Germline trimming cut 4 bases from V and 4 bases from J; bases unmatched to any gene: 3. CDR3 length: 13 residues. Germline values: CDR1 SGHNT, CDR2 YYREEE (reference sequence). DNA of the CDR3: TGTGCCAGCAGCCTCCAGGGGGCAGATACGCAGTATTTT. It specifies CASSLQGADTQYF.